The 11 T cell receptor beta chains presented below share a single source sample, sequenced in a study of blood T cells in healthy people across ages. A second PCR, run for about 6 to 11 cycles, used a sample-barcoded 5' primer plus a J-beta primer mix. TCRdb itself ran the 5' RACE reads through MiXCR, one entry per CDR3 protein. The data contain roughly 560,000 distinct CDR3 sequences, under 30% of them seen just once; the ten biggest clones take up under 9%. Separately, the same data were catalogued under a study of T cells of mothers and their children.

Specimen: blood. The receptors come from a boy aged 5-17 years in good health.

The V and J genes are TRBV7-8 and TRBJ2-3; 10 positions agree with TRBD2. CDR3 length: 17 amino acids. The V and J ends lost 7 bases and 2 bases, in that order; junction bases with no gene match: 12. Germline-derived CDR1 and CDR2 are SGHVS and FQNEAQ. The CDR3 loop reads CASTLSPAGGPTDTQYF. The CDR3 DNA reads as TGTGCCAGCACTCTTAGCCCAGCGGGGGGGCCCACAGATACGCAGTATTTT.

This clonotype was counted between two and nine times. This rearrangement joins TRBV20-1 to TRBJ2-7; the D gene is possibly TRBD1 (5 bases). The V and J ends lost 3 bases and 6 bases respectively, with 12 bases between them. The CDR3 is 12 residues long. Germline loops: CDR1 DFQATT, CDR2 SNEGSKA (reference sequence). The CDR3 spells CSARGPGPEQYF. Written as DNA, the CDR3 is TGCAGTGCTAGGGGCCCAGGGCCCGAGCAGTACTTC.

A few counts support this clonotype. The chain combines TRBV12-3 or TRBV12-4 with TRBJ1-2; 7 bases are a match to TRBD1. This CDR3 comprises 17 residues. V shed 3 bases and J 8 bases; nucleotides not matched to a gene: 18. The CDR3 here is CASSFYLGQKYLMGYTF. The DNA of the CDR3 is TGTGCCAGCAGTTTTTATCTGGGACAGAAGTACCTCATGGGCTACACCTTC.

The rearrangement links TRBV24-1 to TRBJ2-5; D not resolved. The DNA end favors TRBJ2-1, so the J call may be wrong. The CDR3 has 13 residues. Germline V gene lookup returns CDR1 KGHDR and CDR2 SFDVKD. The CDR3 nucleotides are TGTGCCACCAGTGCCTTGATAGCCGATGAGCAGTTCTTC. This sequence encodes CATSALIADEQFF.

This clonotype was detected only a few times. The chain has TRBV7-8 and TRBJ2-7; 7 nucleotides match TRBD1. The CDR3 has 15 residues. V shed 5 bases and J 2 bases; nucleotides not matched to a gene: 9. CDR1 is SGHVS, CDR2 FQNEAQ, per germline. Here the CDR3 reads CASSPVRTGTYEQYF. As DNA, the CDR3 is TGTGCCAGCAGCCCCGTCAGGACAGGCACCTACGAGCAGTACTTC.

This sequence joins TRBV2 and TRBJ1-6; D possibly corresponds to TRBD1 (5 bases). The germline V and J ends were trimmed by 4 bases and 6 bases, with 13 bases remaining between them. Germline CDR1 SNHLY, CDR2 FYNNEI. This CDR3 is 15 amino acids long. The CDR3 region is CASSAQPGLNSPLHF. CDR3 nucleotide sequence: TGTGCCAGCAGTGCCCAGCCAGGGCTTAATTCACCCCTCCACTTT.

The V gene is TRBV29-1, the J gene TRBJ2-5; weak D call: TRBD1 (6 bases). The CDR3 length is 14 residues. Trimming removed 3 bases from V and 11 bases from J, with 22 bases in between. Per the germline V gene, CDR1 is SQVTM and CDR2 is ANQGSEA. The CDR3 loop reads CSVENPGTQEEQYF. DNA for the CDR3: TGCAGCGTTGAGAATCCCGGGACACAAGAAGAGCAGTACTTC.

The J gene is TRBJ2-5, the V gene TRBV2, with 8 bases that match TRBD1. The germline V gene has CDR1 SNHLY and CDR2 FYNNEI. The CDR3 totals 13 residues. The J segment lost 9 bases and the V segment lost 8 bases, leaving 11 bases of the junction unmatched. CDR3 in DNA: TGTGCCAGCGAGTCCAGGGGGCTGGTGTCCCAGTACTTC. Amino acid sequence: CASESRGLVSQYF.

J is TRBJ2-1 and V is TRBV7-2, with D possibly matching TRBD1 (6 bases). V lost 5 bases to trimming and J lost 0 bases, with 23 bases between them. Germline V gives CDR1 SGHTA, CDR2 FQGNSA. This CDR3 has 19 amino acids. The CDR3 sequence: CASSRLTGGPWSSYNEQFF. The CDR3 bases are TGTGCCAGCAGCCGCCTCACTGGGGGCCCATGGAGCTCCTACAATGAGCAGTTCTTC.

This rearrangement joins TRBV20-1 to TRBJ2-5; tentatively, D is TRBD1 (7 bases). The DNA end lines up better with TRBJ2-1; the J call may be wrong. This CDR3 spans 13 amino acids. Per the germline V gene, CDR1 is DFQATT and CDR2 is SNEGSKA (reference sequence). The CDR3 sequence: CSASGGPPYEQFF. CDR3 DNA: TGCAGTGCGTCAGGGGGGCCACCCTATGAGCAGTTCTTC.

The rearrangement uses TRBV9 and TRBJ2-3; D remains unclear. With the DNA end fitting TRBJ2-1 better, the J assignment may be wrong. This CDR3 is built from 16 residues. Per the germline V gene, CDR1 is SGDLS and CDR2 is YYNGEE. CDR3 sequence reads: CASSERSANLYNEQFF. The CDR3 nucleotides are TGTGCCAGCAGCGAACGAAGCGCGAACCTTTACAATGAGCAGTTCTTC.